The source of this T cell receptor beta chain is a study of cytomegalovirus exposure and HLA in healthy donors. Researchers ran the PCR with 60 Vbeta and 13 Jbeta primers. The table came from immunoSEQ multiplex PCR; TCRdb's copy has only in-frame clones and leaves some out. The sample has around 74,000 clones. The germline CDR1 and CDR2 sequences are SEHNR and FQNEAQ (reference sequence). The CDR3 length is 16 residues. V shed 1 base and J shed 7 bases, with 14 bases lying between them. What was sequenced was PBMCs. The V call is TRBV7-9, the J call TRBJ1-6, with D possibly being TRBD1 (5 bases). The TCR was taken from a man aged 45-65 years in good health and CMV-seropositive. CDR3 in amino acids: CASSLGARVTNSPLHF. The CDR3 nucleotides are TGTGCCAGCAGCTTAGGGGCCAGGGTTACAAATTCACCCCTCCACTTT. Filled out from reference TRBV7-9 and TRBJ1-6, the complete variable domain reads DTGVSQNPRHKITKRGQNVTFRCDPISEHNRLYWYRQTLGQGPEFLTYFQNEAQLEKSRLLSDRFSAERPKGSFSTLEIQRTEQGDSAMYLCASSLGARVTNSPLHFGNGTRLTVT.